These 22 T cell receptor beta chains came from one sample sequenced in a study of early T cells in non-severe SARS-CoV-2 infection. From the 5' RACE reads, TCRdb called clonotypes with MiXCR, one entry per CDR3 protein. Of about 85,000 distinct CDR3 sequences detected, about 15% appear once; the ten largest clones hold more than 6.5%. The sequenced sample consisted of whole blood. The receptors shown here come from an adult who was a healthcare worker with PCR-confirmed SARS-CoV-2 infection or an uninfected control (not recorded which).

This clonotype was counted ten times or more. The chain uses TRBV6-5 and TRBJ2-5, with 12 bases fitting TRBD2. This CDR3 is built from 16 residues. The junction had 5 bases not matched to a gene; V was cut back by 2 bases and J by 4 bases. Germline V gene sequence: CDR1 MNHEY, CDR2 SVGAGI. CDR3 nucleotide sequence: TGTGCCAGCAGTTACCAACCGGGACTAGCGGGAGAGACCCAGTACTTC. Residues: CASSYQPGLAGETQYF.

This clonotype showed up many times. The chain carries TRBV5-1 and TRBJ1-1; the D is unclear. This CDR3 is 13 amino acids long. Germline-derived CDR1 and CDR2 are SGHRS and YFSETQ. Trimming pared 4 bases from V and 0 bases from J, leaving 7 bases between. As DNA, the CDR3 is TGCGCCAGCAGCCCTAGGCTGAACACTGAAGCTTTCTTT. Translation gives CASSPRLNTEAFF.

This chain links TRBV7-9 with TRBJ2-7; D possibly corresponds to TRBD1 (6 bases). Trimming pared 5 bases from V and 2 bases from J, leaving 13 bases between. Germline CDR1 reads SEHNR; CDR2 reads FQNEAQ (reference sequence). This CDR3 region has 14 residues. The CDR3 bases are TGTGCCAGCAGCCACAGGGACGGAACCTACGAGCAGTACTTC. It is translated as CASSHRDGTYEQYF.

The rearrangement links TRBV2 to TRBJ2-7; D call uncertain. CDR1 SNHLY and CDR2 FYNNEI come from the germline V gene. There are 9 residues in the CDR3. Trimming took 10 bases from V and 4 from J, leaving 5 bases between them. CDR3 sequence reads: CAIGYEQYF. The CDR3 DNA is TGTGCCATCGGTTACGAGCAGTACTTC. Together with reference TRBV2 and TRBJ2-7, the CDR3 gives the full variable domain: EPEVTQTPSHQVTQMGQEVILRCVPISNHLYFYWYRQILGQKVEFLVSFYNNEISEKSEIFDDQFSVERPDGSNFTLKIRSTKLEDSAMYFCAIGYEQYFGPGTRLTVT.

In its sample, this clonotype was seen a few times. This sequence joins TRBV25-1 and TRBJ2-1; 8 bases are shared with TRBD2. Trimming cost V 6 bases and J 4 bases; bases outside gene matches: 11. The CDR3 has 16 amino acids. The V gene's germline CDR1 is MGHDK and CDR2 SYGVNS. CDR3: CASSQAGTRLYNEQFF. DNA of the CDR3: TGTGCCAGCAGCCAAGCGGGGACTAGACTATACAATGAGCAGTTCTTC.

J is TRBJ1-1 and V is TRBV20-1, with D possibly matching TRBD1 (6 bases). Germline-derived CDR1 and CDR2 are DFQATT and SNEGSKA (reference sequence). Between the trimmed V and J ends, which lost 0 bases and 11 bases, there was a span of 13 bases. The CDR3 runs to 12 residues. Here the CDR3 reads CSARDTGRRAFF. The CDR3 DNA follows: TGCAGTGCTAGAGATACAGGGCGTCGTGCTTTCTTT.

V gene TRBV9 combines with J gene TRBJ2-7; the D gene could be TRBD1 or TRBD2 (5 bases each). The germline V gene has CDR1 SGDLS and CDR2 YYNGEE. V lost 0 bases and J 1 base, leaving 8 bases between the germline ends. This CDR3 spans 14 amino acids. The DNA for the CDR3 is TGTGCCAGCAGCGTAGGGGGGATGTCCTACGAGCAGTACTTC. Protein sequence: CASSVGGMSYEQYF.

This clonotype has a handful of counts. The J gene is TRBJ2-5, the V gene TRBV12-3 or TRBV12-4, with 7 bases aligning to TRBD2. The CDR3 runs 15 residues. Losses at the gene ends were 3 bases for V and 5 bases for J; bases not matched to a gene: 9. The CDR3 coding sequence is TGTGCCAGCAGTTTTTCCGGCGGGAGCGGGGAGACCCAGTACTTC. It codes for CASSFSGGSGETQYF.

The gene calls are TRBV7-2 and TRBJ1-2; possible D gene TRBD1, 5 bases. Trimming cost V 5 bases and J 3 bases, with 10 bases left between them. The CDR3 extends over 13 amino acids. Germline-derived CDR1 and CDR2 are SGHTA and FQGNSA. The DNA of the CDR3 is TGTGCCAGCAGCCAAGGGACCCACTATGGCTACACCTTC. Translated, it gives CASSQGTHYGYTF. The full variable domain, completed using reference TRBV7-2 and TRBJ1-2, is GAGVSQSPSNKVTEKGKDVELRCDPISGHTALYWYRQSLGQGLEFLIYFQGNSAPDKSGLPSDRFSAERTGGSVSTLTIQRTQQEDSAVYLCASSQGTHYGYTFGSGTRLTVV.

This clonotype was counted a few times. The chain uses TRBV4-1 and TRBJ1-2; 7 bases are shared with TRBD1. This CDR3 spans 15 amino acids. CDR1 MGHRA and CDR2 YSYEKL come from the germline V gene. V dropped 3 bases and J dropped 3; count of bases not matched to a gene: 7. CDR3 residues: CASSHSSGTDYGYTF. As DNA, the CDR3 is TGCGCCAGCAGCCACTCATCCGGGACAGACTATGGCTACACCTTC.

A few counts support this clonotype. The V and J genes are TRBV20-1 and TRBJ2-1, with 7 bases identical to TRBD2. With 0 bases clipped from V and 0 bases from J, the junction kept 5 bases outside the gene matches. CDR3 size: 16 residues. Germline values: CDR1 DFQATT, CDR2 SNEGSKA (reference sequence). The CDR3 DNA follows: TGCAGTGCTAGAGATCGGACTAGTATCTCCTACAATGAGCAGTTCTTC. Its protein product is CSARDRTSISYNEQFF.

This chain links TRBV6-5 with TRBJ2-7; D perhaps matches TRBD1 (6 bases). The CDR3 has 15 residues. From germline, CDR1 is MNHEY and CDR2 SVGAGI. Trimming pared 6 bases from V and 3 bases from J, leaving 18 bases between. DNA for the CDR3: TGTGCCAGCAGCCCCTCCTACAGGGTAGACTACGAGCAGTACTTC. Its translation is CASSPSYRVDYEQYF.

This clonotype was counted many times. The V gene is TRBV14, the J gene TRBJ2-5; 9 bases agree with TRBD1. The CDR3 loop spans 17 amino acids. The J segment lost 3 bases and the V segment lost 1 base, leaving 9 bases of the junction unmatched. CDR1 and CDR2 (germline): SGHDN, FVKESK. CDR3 coding DNA: TGTGCCAGCAGCCAAGGAAAGGGACAGGGTGAAGAAGAGACCCAGTACTTC. Translation: CASSQGKGQGEEETQYF.

This clonotype was seen ten or more times. This chain joins TRBV25-1 and TRBJ1-3; D gene unclear. Trimming pared 1 base from V and 6 bases from J, leaving 13 bases between. CDR1 is MGHDK, CDR2 SYGVNS, per germline. This CDR3 has 15 residues. CDR3 sequence: CASSESGSAENTIYF. CDR3 nucleotides: TGTGCCAGCAGTGAATCCGGGTCCGCTGAAAACACCATATATTTT. The variable domain in full, completed from reference TRBV25-1 and TRBJ1-3, reads EADIYQTPRYLVIGTGKKITLECSQTMGHDKMYWYQQDPGMELHLIHYSYGVNSTEKGDLSSESTVSRIRTEHFPLTLESARPSHTSQYLCASSESGSAENTIYFGEGSWLTVV.

This clonotype appeared once. This chain links TRBV7-2 with TRBJ1-6, with a weak D call TRBD1 (6 bases). CDR3 length equals 16 residues. Germline V gene sequence: CDR1 SGHTA, CDR2 FQGNSA. V was pared by 1 base and J by 7 bases, with 14 bases between. In DNA, the CDR3 is TGTGCCAGCAGCTTAGTCGGCGGGCAGGGGAATTCACCCCTCCACTTT. It encodes CASSLVGGQGNSPLHF.

J is TRBJ2-7 and V is TRBV7-9; D possibly uses TRBD1 or TRBD2 (5 bases each). The CDR3 runs to 12 residues. V lost 2 bases and J lost 7, with 9 bases in between. Germline values: CDR1 SEHNR, CDR2 FQNEAQ (reference sequence). CDR3 sequence reads: CASSLRDQEQYF. CDR3 in DNA: TGTGCCAGCAGCTTAAGGGACCAAGAGCAGTACTTC.

This clonotype was recorded once. The genes are TRBV5-1 and TRBJ2-1, with D tentatively TRBD2 (5 bases). The germline V gene has CDR1 SGHRS and CDR2 YFSETQ. V shed 2 bases and J shed 7 bases, with 13 bases lying between them. This CDR3 contains 14 residues. The CDR3 DNA reads as TGCGCCAGCAGCTTAGGCGGGCCGGCGAATGAGCAGTTCTTC. As protein: CASSLGGPANEQFF.

This clonotype occurred a few times. The CDR3 here is CASSMNSEGLEQFF. DNA for the CDR3: TGTGCCAGTAGTATGAACAGTGAAGGGTTGGAACAGTTCTTC. The chain carries TRBV19 and TRBJ2-1; D call uncertain. This CDR3 spans 14 amino acids. The ends were cut back, 3 bases at V and 13 bases at J, with 19 bases in the middle. Germline V gene sequence: CDR1 LNHDA, CDR2 SQIVND (reference sequence).

This clonotype occurred a few times. The rearrangement uses TRBV9 and TRBJ2-7, with a possible D match to TRBD2 (5 bases). Trimming took 4 bases from V and 3 from J, leaving 11 bases between them. Germline lookup yields CDR1 SGDLS and CDR2 YYNGEE. The CDR3 is 13 residues long. CDR3 loop: CASSSAAGYEQYF. The DNA of the CDR3 is TGTGCCAGCAGCTCGGCGGCGGGCTACGAGCAGTACTTC. The variable domain in full, completed from reference TRBV9 and TRBJ2-7, reads DSGVTQTPKHLITATGQRVTLRCSPRSGDLSVYWYQQSLDQGLQFLIQYYNGEERAKGNILERFSAQQFPDLHSELNLSSLELGDSALYFCASSSAAGYEQYFGPGTRLTVT.

In its sample, this clonotype was seen many times. The chain is built from TRBV5-5 and TRBJ1-1; weak D call: TRBD1 (5 bases). CDR3 length: 14 residues. Trimming took off 3 bases at V and 5 bases at J, with 14 bases between the two ends. CDR1 is SGHKS and CDR2 is YYEKEE in the germline V gene (reference sequence). As DNA, the CDR3 is TGTGCCAGCAGCTCAATTCAGGGTGGGACTGAAGCTTTCTTT. Its translation is CASSSIQGGTEAFF.

This clonotype was counted between two and nine times. The J gene is TRBJ1-5, the V gene TRBV19; no definite D call. Looked up from germline, CDR1 is LNHDA and CDR2 is SQIVND (reference sequence). Trimming removed 1 base at V and 9 bases at J, with 10 bases between. This CDR3 contains 13 residues. In DNA form, the CDR3 reads TGTGCCAGTAGTATAGCCACACCGGGGCCCCAGCATTTT. Translation: CASSIATPGPQHF.

This chain links TRBV29-1 with TRBJ2-7, with D possibly TRBD1 on 6 matching bases. CDR3 length: 11 amino acids. Trimming removed 4 bases from V and 7 bases from J, with 11 bases in between. Germline CDR1 reads SQVTM; CDR2 reads ANQGSEA. The CDR3 spells CSVAPGTEQYF. For the CDR3, the DNA is TGCAGCGTTGCCCCCGGGACAGAGCAGTACTTC.